The 32 T cell receptor beta chains below all came from one sample that was sequenced in a study of cytomegalovirus exposure and HLA in healthy donors. A multiplex PCR was run with 60 Vbeta primers and 13 Jbeta primers. Method: immunoSEQ multiplex PCR; TCRdb's copy keeps in-frame clones and lacks some. The sample carries tens of thousands of clones, about two thirds recorded once. Sample: PBMCs. The receptors stem from a middle-aged woman in good health and CMV-seropositive.

The rearrangement links TRBV28 to TRBJ1-2, with D unclear. Germline V gene sequence: CDR1 MDHEN, CDR2 SYDVKM. V was cut by 5 bases and J by 5 bases, with 18 bases left in between. The CDR3 is 15 amino acids. CDR3 sequence (DNA): TGTGCCAGCAGTACTCCCCCGGAACAGAGTTATGGCTACACCTTC. Translation gives CASSTPPEQSYGYTF.

The V and J genes are TRBV5-5 and TRBJ2-7, with D perhaps matching TRBD2 (5 bases). Trimming took off 4 bases at V and 4 bases at J, with 9 bases between the two ends. The CDR3 has 12 residues. Per the germline V gene, CDR1 is SGHKS and CDR2 is YYEKEE (reference sequence). The DNA for the CDR3 is TGTGCCAGCAGCCCTGACTATTACGAGCAGTACTTC. It specifies CASSPDYYEQYF.

The V and J genes are TRBV30 and TRBJ2-7; a possible D gene is TRBD1 (6 bases). V was pared by 2 bases and J by 4 bases, with 9 bases between. The CDR3 runs 12 residues. In germline, CDR1 is GTSNPN, CDR2 SVGIG (reference sequence). Written as DNA, the CDR3 is TGTGCCTGGAGTACAGGGTTTTACGAGCAGTACTTC. Its translation is CAWSTGFYEQYF. Variable domain in full (rest from reference TRBV30 and TRBJ2-7): SQTIHQWPATLVQPVGSPLSLECTVEGTSNPNLYWYRQAAGRGLQLLFYSVGIGQISSEVPQNLSASRPQDRQFILSSKKLLLSDSGFYLCAWSTGFYEQYFGPGTRLTVT.

For the CDR3, the DNA is TGCGCCAGCAGTCTCACCGGGACTCCAGGGGGCAATGAGCAGTTCTTC. Translating it yields CASSLTGTPGGNEQFF. The chain couples TRBV5-1 to TRBJ2-1; D perhaps matches TRBD1 (7 bases). The CDR3 is 16 amino acids. Between the trimmed V and J ends, which lost 5 bases and 6 bases, there was a span of 21 bases. Germline loops: CDR1 SGHRS, CDR2 YFSETQ.

The V call is TRBV19, the J call TRBJ1-5, with a weak D call TRBD1 (6 bases). Germline V gives CDR1 LNHDA, CDR2 SQIVND (reference sequence). The CDR3 has 13 amino acids. Between the trimmed V and J ends, which lost 5 bases and 8 bases, there was a span of 13 bases. This chain's CDR3 is CASSAGVGEPQHF. The DNA of the CDR3 is TGTGCCAGTAGTGCAGGGGTCGGGGAGCCCCAGCATTTT.

The chain uses TRBV20-1 and TRBJ2-7; D is possibly TRBD1 (6 bases). Germline CDR1 is DFQATT and CDR2 is SNEGSKA (reference sequence). CDR3 length equals 11 residues. The V and J ends lost 5 bases and 3 bases respectively, with 8 bases between them. The CDR3 DNA sequence: TGCAGTGCTGAACAGGGCTACGAGCAGTACTTC. This codes for CSAEQGYEQYF.

V is TRBV5-5 and J is TRBJ1-2; 8 nucleotides match TRBD1. With V trimmed by 4 bases and J by 8 bases, 10 bases remained unmatched. Germline CDR1 and CDR2: SGHKS and YYEKEE (reference sequence). The CDR3 is made up of 14 amino acids. CDR3 bases: TGTGCCAGCAGCCCCACCGGACAGGGCCTCGGCTACACCTTC. As protein: CASSPTGQGLGYTF. Complete variable domain (other parts from reference TRBV5-5 and TRBJ1-2): DAGVTQSPTHLIKTRGQQVTLRCSPISGHKSVSWYQQVLGQGPQFIFQYYEKEERGRGNFPDRFSARQFPNYSSELNVNALLLGDSALYLCASSPTGQGLGYTFGSGTRLTVV.

The chain employs TRBV6-5 and TRBJ1-2; the D is unclear. The V end was cut by 2 bases, the J end by 5 bases, with 9 bases between. The CDR3 runs 13 residues. Germline lookup yields CDR1 MNHEY and CDR2 SVGAGI. CDR3 sequence reads: CASSYAGVYGYTF. The CDR3 DNA follows: TGTGCCAGCAGTTACGCCGGGGTTTATGGCTACACCTTC.

J is TRBJ2-5 and V is TRBV28; TRBD1 might be the D (6 bases). This CDR3 is 14 amino acids long. With 6 bases removed from V and 2 bases from J, the gap between germline ends came to 13 bases. Germline V gene sequence: CDR1 MDHEN, CDR2 SYDVKM. The CDR3 nucleotides are TGTGCCAGCAGCCCCGGGGACACTCAAGAGACCCAGTACTTC. Its translation: CASSPGDTQETQYF.

This sequence joins TRBV7-7 and TRBJ1-1; maybe TRBD1 (5 bases). V was trimmed by 3 bases and J by 1 base, leaving 6 bases between them. The CDR3 is 13 residues long. CDR1 and CDR2 (germline): SSHAT, FNYEAQ (reference sequence). CDR3 residues: CASSFGANTEAFF. Written as DNA, the CDR3 is TGTGCCAGCAGCTTTGGGGCGAACACTGAAGCTTTCTTT.

The chain uses TRBV11-2 and TRBJ1-1; D is perhaps TRBD1 (6 bases). Deletions cut 3 bases from V and 0 bases from J, with 11 bases between. The CDR3 consists of 15 residues. Germline V CDR1 and CDR2: SGHAT, FQNNGV. Here the CDR3 DNA reads TGTGCCAGCAGCTTTCGCGGACAGATGAACACTGAAGCTTTCTTT. Its protein product is CASSFRGQMNTEAFF.

This clone was found a few times. The chain is built from TRBV5-4 and TRBJ1-1; 8 bases are a match to TRBD1. The CDR3 has 15 amino acids. Germline V gives CDR1 SGHNT, CDR2 YYREEE (reference sequence). V was clipped by 0 bases and J by 5 bases; unmatched bases: 6. CDR3 nucleotide sequence: TGTGCCAGCAGCTTGGGTGGACAGGGAATGACTGAAGCTTTCTTT. Its protein product is CASSLGGQGMTEAFF.

This clone occurred a few times. The chain is built from TRBV16 and TRBJ2-5, with 7 positions matching TRBD1. The DNA matches TRBJ2-7 better at its end, which makes the J call doubtful. This CDR3 spans 16 amino acids. Germline V gives CDR1 KGHSY, CDR2 FQNENV. The CDR3 loop reads CASSQSWGQRHYEQYF. CDR3 nucleotide sequence: TGTGCCAGCAGCCAATCGTGGGGACAGCGACACTACGAGCAGTACTTC.

This clone was detected once. V and J are TRBV6-1 and TRBJ1-5; possibly TRBD1 for D (5 bases). Germline values: CDR1 MNHNS, CDR2 SASEGT. The V end lost 11 bases, the J end lost 1 base, and 12 bases lay between the germline ends. The CDR3 contains 13 residues. As DNA, the CDR3 is TGTGCCGGAGGGGCGTACAGCAATCAGCCCCAGCATTTT. Translation gives CAGGAYSNQPQHF.

The genes are TRBV6-4 and TRBJ2-6; 9 nucleotides agree with TRBD2. The CDR3 length is 20 residues. V shed 0 bases, J shed 4 bases, and the junction held 13 bases outside the gene matches. Germline lookup yields CDR1 MRHNA and CDR2 SNTAGT. This CDR3 reads CASSDSYGASGVVGANVLTF. CDR3 bases: TGTGCCAGCAGTGACTCATATGGTGCTAGCGGGGTAGTGGGGGCCAACGTCCTGACTTTC.

The sample holds one count of this clone. This chain uses TRBV18 with TRBJ1-5; 7 positions agree with TRBD1. CDR1 is KGHSH, CDR2 LQKENI, per germline. The CDR3 has 15 residues. J was trimmed by 2 bases and V by 2 bases; bases with no gene match: 3. This CDR3 is CASSPSTGGNQPQHF. The CDR3 DNA follows: TGTGCCAGCTCACCATCTACAGGGGGCAATCAGCCCCAGCATTTT.

The chain recombines TRBV5-1 with TRBJ1-4, with 9 bases fitting TRBD1. Germline V CDR1 and CDR2: SGHRS, YFSETQ. The CDR3 contains 15 residues. The J segment lost 8 bases and the V segment lost 0 bases, leaving 5 bases of the junction unmatched. As DNA, the CDR3 is TGCGCCAGCAGCTTGGCCGGGACAGGGATCGAAAAACTGTTTTTT. This gives the protein CASSLAGTGIEKLFF.

This clone was seen a few times. This chain uses TRBV20-1 with TRBJ1-1; D might be TRBD1 (5 bases). Germline CDR1 DFQATT, CDR2 SNEGSKA (reference sequence). This CDR3 has 11 residues. Trimming left V 2 bases short and J 6 bases short, with 7 bases between. Here the CDR3 reads CSARQGAEAFF. CDR3 in DNA: TGCAGTGCTAGACAGGGCGCTGAAGCTTTCTTT.

V and J are TRBV11-3 and TRBJ1-1; 7 positions agree with TRBD1. Germline trimming cut 5 bases from V and 4 bases from J; bases unmatched to any gene: 7. This CDR3 contains 14 residues. The V gene's germline CDR1 is SGHNT and CDR2 YENEEA. CDR3 in amino acids: CASSRARQGTEAFF. CDR3 coding DNA: TGTGCCAGCAGCCGAGCCCGACAGGGCACTGAAGCTTTCTTT.

The rearrangement links TRBV2 to TRBJ2-6; TRBD1 matches 10 bases. J was trimmed by 0 bases and V by 9 bases; bases with no gene match: 8. The CDR3 extends over 17 amino acids. Germline assignment: CDR1 SNHLY and CDR2 FYNNEI. The CDR3 sequence is CASRDRGRLSGANVLTF. The CDR3 coding sequence is TGTGCCAGTCGGGACAGGGGACGCCTCTCTGGGGCCAACGTCCTGACTTTC.

The table lists this clone with many counts. The gene calls are TRBV7-8 and TRBJ1-5; 7 bases map to TRBD1. The length of the CDR3 is 14 residues. The trim removed 5 bases at V and 6 bases at J, leaving 7 bases unmatched. The germline CDR1 and CDR2 sequences are SGHVS and FQNEAQ. CDR3 in DNA: TGTGCCAGCAGCATTAGGGGGCCGTTTCAGCCCCAGCATTTT. Its protein is CASSIRGPFQPQHF.

The chain joins TRBV5-1 to TRBJ2-7; a weak D match, TRBD2 (5 bases). With 0 bases removed from V and 2 bases from J, the gap between germline ends came to 9 bases. This CDR3 contains 14 residues. Germline assignment: CDR1 SGHRS and CDR2 YFSETQ. The chain's CDR3 is CASSLEPTTYEQYF. The CDR3 DNA reads TGCGCCAGCAGCTTGGAGCCGACTACCTACGAGCAGTACTTC.

Details on this clone: In the same sample, other DNA sequences code for this CDR3. The chain joins TRBV18 to TRBJ1-1; D possibly corresponds to TRBD1 (5 bases). CDR1 is KGHSH, CDR2 LQKENI, per germline. V gave up 6 bases and J gave up 4 bases, with 12 bases separating them. This CDR3 comprises 13 residues. The CDR3 spells CASSPTGGTEAFF. CDR3 sequence (DNA): TGTGCCAGCTCTCCGACCGGGGGCACTGAAGCTTTCTTT. Supplemented by reference TRBV18 and TRBJ1-1, the full variable domain reads NAGVMQNPRHLVRRRGQEARLRCSPMKGHSHVYWYRQLPEEGLKFMVYLQKENIIDESGMPKERFSAEFPKEGPSILRIQQVVRGDSAAYFCASSPTGGTEAFFGQGTRLTVV.

The CDR3: CSAHDRDGLFF. The CDR3 region has the DNA TGCAGTGCCCATGACAGGGACGGGCTGTTTTTT. This chain links TRBV20-1 with TRBJ2-2, with 7 bases fitting TRBD1. V shed 6 bases, J shed 13 bases, and the junction held 8 bases outside the gene matches. The CDR3 totals 11 residues. Germline V gene sequence: CDR1 DFQATT, CDR2 SNEGSKA (reference sequence).

The chain combines TRBV7-9 with TRBJ2-1; 7 bases match TRBD1. Losses at the gene ends were 1 base for V and 2 bases for J; bases not matched to a gene: 2. In germline, CDR1 is SEHNR, CDR2 FQNEAQ (reference sequence). The CDR3 runs to 15 residues. This CDR3 is CASSLEGGTYNEQFF. Written as DNA, the CDR3 is TGTGCCAGCAGCTTAGAAGGGGGCACCTACAATGAGCAGTTCTTC.

This clone has only one observation. V and J are TRBV2 and TRBJ2-7; perhaps TRBD1 as D (6 bases). V shed 8 bases and J shed 12 bases, with 23 bases lying between them. Germline V gene data show CDR1 as SNHLY and CDR2 as FYNNEI. The CDR3 contains 13 residues. The CDR3 region is CASAGQRLSLGYF. The CDR3 DNA is TGTGCCAGCGCTGGACAGCGACTATCTTTAGGGTACTTC.

This clone was counted a few times. The V and J genes are TRBV9 and TRBJ2-1; no reliable D call. The CDR3 has 14 amino acids. In germline, CDR1 is SGDLS, CDR2 YYNGEE. V gave up 0 bases and J gave up 0 bases, with 4 bases separating them. DNA for the CDR3: TGTGCCAGCAGCGTAGTTAGCTCCTACAATGAGCAGTTCTTC. Protein product: CASSVVSSYNEQFF.

The chain links TRBV7-8 to TRBJ1-2; possibly TRBD1 for D (6 bases). V was shortened by 2 bases and J by 8 bases, with 15 bases between the two germline ends. This CDR3 is built from 14 residues. CDR1 is SGHVS and CDR2 is FQNEAQ in the germline V gene. The CDR3 protein is CASSLSGGREGYTF. The CDR3 region has the DNA TGTGCCAGCAGCTTATCGGGGGGGCGCGAAGGCTACACCTTC. Based on the CDR3 plus reference TRBV7-8 and TRBJ1-2, the full variable domain is GAGVSQSPRYKVAKRGQDVALRCDPISGHVSLFWYQQALGQGPEFLTYFQNEAQLDKSGLPSDRFFAERPEGSVSTLKIQRTQQEDSAVYLCASSLSGGREGYTFGSGTRLTVV.

The CDR3 DNA follows: TGTGCCAGCAGCTTAGTACAGGATAATTCACCCCTCCACTTT. It yields the protein CASSLVQDNSPLHF. V and J are TRBV7-6 and TRBJ1-6; possibly TRBD1 for D (5 bases). The CDR3 consists of 14 residues. Looked up from germline, CDR1 is SGHVS and CDR2 is FNYEAQ. The V and J ends lost 1 base and 5 bases respectively, with 6 bases between them.

The genes are TRBV7-8 and TRBJ1-2; 8 positions agree with TRBD1. The CDR3 has 16 amino acids. Germline CDR1 SGHVS, CDR2 FQNEAQ. After removal of 1 base from V and 7 bases from J, the junction contained 11 bases not matched to a gene. The CDR3: CASSLEKTGGVRGYTF. For the CDR3, the DNA is TGTGCCAGCAGCTTAGAGAAAACAGGGGGTGTTCGTGGCTACACCTTC. The full variable domain, with the rest looked up from reference TRBV7-8 and TRBJ1-2, is GAGVSQSPRYKVAKRGQDVALRCDPISGHVSLFWYQQALGQGPEFLTYFQNEAQLDKSGLPSDRFFAERPEGSVSTLKIQRTQQEDSAVYLCASSLEKTGGVRGYTFGSGTRLTVV.

The chain employs TRBV7-2 and TRBJ2-4; weak D call: TRBD1 (6 bases). This CDR3 region has 15 residues. Germline V gives CDR1 SGHTA, CDR2 FQGNSA. Trimming stripped 1 base from V and 0 bases from J, with 7 bases between. CDR3 residues: CASSLDRVAKNIQYF. The DNA of the CDR3 is TGTGCCAGCAGCTTAGACAGGGTAGCCAAAAACATTCAGTACTTC. The whole variable domain, filled in from reference TRBV7-2 and TRBJ2-4, reads GAGVSQSPSNKVTEKGKDVELRCDPISGHTALYWYRQSLGQGLEFLIYFQGNSAPDKSGLPSDRFSAERTGGSVSTLTIQRTQQEDSAVYLCASSLDRVAKNIQYFGAGTRLSVL.

This clone occurred once. The chain is built from TRBV9 and TRBJ2-3; D uncertain. The germline V gene encodes CDR1 SGDLS and CDR2 YYNGEE. The CDR3 is made up of 14 amino acids. Trimming pared 0 bases from V and 4 bases from J, leaving 9 bases between. CDR3 nucleotide sequence: TGTGCCAGCAGCGTAGTTGGAAGCGCAGATACGCAGTATTTT. This codes for CASSVVGSADTQYF.